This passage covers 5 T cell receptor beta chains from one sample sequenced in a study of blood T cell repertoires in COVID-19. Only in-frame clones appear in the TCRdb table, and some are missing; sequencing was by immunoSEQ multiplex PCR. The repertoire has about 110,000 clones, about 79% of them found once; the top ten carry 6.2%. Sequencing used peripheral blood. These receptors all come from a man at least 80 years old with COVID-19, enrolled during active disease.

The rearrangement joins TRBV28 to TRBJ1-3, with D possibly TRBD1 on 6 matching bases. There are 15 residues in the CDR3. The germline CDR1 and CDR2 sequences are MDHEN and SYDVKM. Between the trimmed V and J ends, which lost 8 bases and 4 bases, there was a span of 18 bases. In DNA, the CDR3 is TGTGCCAGCCAAACAGCAGAAGGGGGAGGAAACACCATATATTTT. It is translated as CASQTAEGGGNTIYF. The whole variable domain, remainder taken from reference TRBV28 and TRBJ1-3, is DVKVTQSSRYLVKRTGEKVFLECVQDMDHENMFWYRQDPGLGLRLIYFSYDVKMKEKGDIPEGYSVSREKKERFSLILESASTNQTSMYLCASQTAEGGGNTIYFGEGSWLTVV.

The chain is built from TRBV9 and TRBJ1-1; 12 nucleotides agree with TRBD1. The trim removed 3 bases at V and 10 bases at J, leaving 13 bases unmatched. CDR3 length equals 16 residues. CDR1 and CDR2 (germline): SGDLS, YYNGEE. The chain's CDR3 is CASSGRDRGHLDGAFF. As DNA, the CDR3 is TGTGCCAGCAGCGGCCGGGACAGGGGGCACCTAGACGGAGCTTTCTTT.

The CDR3 protein is CASSSGTGYNEQFF. CDR3 DNA sequence: TGTGCCAGCAGTTCCGGGACAGGATACAATGAGCAGTTCTTC. The genes are TRBV6-5 and TRBJ2-1; 8 bases map to TRBD1. The CDR3 spans 14 residues. Germline V gene lookup returns CDR1 MNHEY and CDR2 SVGAGI. Unmatched junction bases numbered 3, after V lost 4 bases and J lost 4 bases.

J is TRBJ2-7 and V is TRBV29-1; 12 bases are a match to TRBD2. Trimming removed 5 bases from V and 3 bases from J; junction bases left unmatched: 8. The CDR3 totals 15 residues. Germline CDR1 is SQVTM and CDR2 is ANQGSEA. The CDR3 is CSVSSGRALIYEQYF. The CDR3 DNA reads TGCAGCGTTTCTAGCGGGAGGGCCCTAATCTACGAGCAGTACTTC.

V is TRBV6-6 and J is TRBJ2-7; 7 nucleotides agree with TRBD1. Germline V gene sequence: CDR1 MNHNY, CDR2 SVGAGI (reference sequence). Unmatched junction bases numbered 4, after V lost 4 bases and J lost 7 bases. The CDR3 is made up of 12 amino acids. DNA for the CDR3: TGTGCCAGCAGTTTCTTACAGGGGGAGCAGTACTTC. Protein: CASSFLQGEQYF.